The 20 T cell receptor beta chains below were found in one sample sequenced in a study of cytomegalovirus exposure and HLA in healthy donors. Here immunoSEQ multiplex PCR was the method, and the copy in TCRdb shows in-frame clones only, minus some. The table has roughly 77,000 clones, 85% to 95% seen once; the top ten hold about 0.7%. Material: PBMCs. The receptors stem from a woman between 18 and 29 years old in good health and CMV-seronegative.

In this sample, this clone turned up once. CDR3 residues: CAISESHAGGSTVNEKLFF. The DNA of the CDR3 is TGTGCCATCAGTGAGTCGCACGCAGGGGGATCCACAGTAAATGAAAAACTGTTTTTT. The chain recombines TRBV10-3 with TRBJ1-4, with 7 bases aligning to TRBD1. V trimming: 0 bases; J trimming: 5 bases; junction bases outside the gene matches: 15. There are 19 residues in the CDR3. The V gene's germline CDR1 is ENHRY and CDR2 SYGVKD.

In nucleotides, the CDR3 is TGTGCCAGCAGTGACTCGGGCAGCACCGGGGAGCTGTTTTTT. Its translation: CASSDSGSTGELFF. The genes are TRBV6-4 and TRBJ2-2; no clear D. The CDR3 spans 14 residues. Germline CDR1 MRHNA, CDR2 SNTAGT. Trimming cost V 0 bases and J 4 bases, with 6 bases left between them.

The chain employs TRBV7-9 and TRBJ2-2; 8 nucleotides line up with TRBD2. The trim removed 6 bases at V and 4 bases at J, leaving 10 bases unmatched. The CDR3 has 16 residues. Germline assignment: CDR1 SEHNR and CDR2 FQNEAQ (reference sequence). As DNA, the CDR3 is TGTGCCAGCAGAATATCAGCGGGAGTGAGCACCGGGGAGCTGTTTTTT. Its protein product is CASRISAGVSTGELFF.

The V call is TRBV9, the J call TRBJ2-7; TRBD1 might be the D (5 bases). This CDR3 has 14 residues. V was trimmed by 0 bases and J by 5 bases, leaving 12 bases between them. In germline, CDR1 is SGDLS, CDR2 YYNGEE. Written as DNA, the CDR3 is TGTGCCAGCAGCGTAGGGCAGGGTCCCAACGAGCAGTACTTC. Translation gives CASSVGQGPNEQYF.

J is TRBJ1-5 and V is TRBV5-1; D unclear. The V gene's germline CDR1 is SGHRS and CDR2 YFSETQ. Trimming shortened V by 0 bases and J by 5 bases, and 6 bases separated the two germline ends. The CDR3 extends over 13 amino acids. CDR3 sequence reads: CASSLAVYQPQHF. CDR3 nucleotides: TGCGCCAGCAGCTTGGCCGTTTATCAGCCCCAGCATTTT.

The chain couples TRBV5-4 to TRBJ1-6; no reliable D call. V shed 0 bases and J shed 10 bases, with 5 bases lying between them. Germline V gene sequence: CDR1 SGHNT, CDR2 YYREEE (reference sequence). The CDR3 loop spans 12 amino acids. CDR3 bases: TGTGCCAGCAGCTTGGGAGGGTCACCCCTCCACTTT. The encoded protein is CASSLGGSPLHF.

This clone was found once. This sequence joins TRBV6-5 and TRBJ2-5; TRBD1 is a possible D gene (5 bases). This CDR3 is 13 amino acids long. Germline V lookup: CDR1 MNHEY, CDR2 SVGAGI. CDR3 coding DNA: TGTGCGGCACAGGTGGACGGCCAAGAGACCCAGTACTTC. Its translation is CAAQVDGQETQYF.

CDR3 nucleotides: TGTGCCAGCAGTTACTCGGCAGGGACGGGGGCAGATACGCAGTATTTT. Its translation is CASSYSAGTGADTQYF. This chain joins TRBV6-6 and TRBJ2-3; D may be TRBD2 (6 bases). Trimming cost V 0 bases and J 4 bases, with 14 bases left between them. Germline V gene sequence: CDR1 MNHNY, CDR2 SVGAGI (reference sequence). The CDR3 covers 16 residues.

The chain is built from TRBV7-9 and TRBJ2-4; D not certain. Trimming pared 1 base from V and 7 bases from J, leaving 11 bases between. The CDR3 sequence is 14 residues long. Germline loops: CDR1 SEHNR, CDR2 FQNEAQ (reference sequence). DNA of the CDR3: TGTGCCAGCAGCTTAGATCTAACCGAGAACATTCAGTACTTC. Amino acids: CASSLDLTENIQYF.

CDR3 in amino acids: CASSWGTSGNGVETQYF. In nucleotides, the CDR3 is TGTGCCAGCAGCTGGGGGACTAGCGGGAACGGTGTAGAGACCCAGTACTTC. This chain uses TRBV7-2 with TRBJ2-5; 13 nucleotides agree with TRBD2. Germline lookup yields CDR1 SGHTA and CDR2 FQGNSA. The CDR3 extends over 17 amino acids. V shed 4 bases, J shed 4 bases, and the junction held 9 bases outside the gene matches.

V is TRBV18 and J is TRBJ1-5; the match to TRBD1 covers 10 bases. CDR1 KGHSH and CDR2 LQKENI come from the germline V gene. This CDR3 region has 15 residues. With 6 bases clipped from V and 4 bases from J, the junction kept 6 bases outside the gene matches. The CDR3 nucleotides read TGTGCCAGCTCTCCGGGACAGGGGAAAAATCAGCCCCAGCATTTT. This encodes CASSPGQGKNQPQHF.

The chain joins TRBV4-3 to TRBJ1-1; the D is unclear. The CDR3 totals 16 residues. V lost 0 bases to trimming and J lost 2 bases, with 13 bases between them. In germline, CDR1 is LGHNA, CDR2 YSLEER. As DNA, the CDR3 is TGCGCCAGCAGCCAAGATGGGGAGTACACCAACACTGAAGCTTTCTTT. This sequence encodes CASSQDGEYTNTEAFF.

This sequence joins TRBV11-2 and TRBJ2-3; 10 nucleotides agree with TRBD1. The CDR3 is made up of 14 amino acids. J gave up 10 bases and V 3 bases, and 7 bases lay outside the gene matches. Germline V gene data show CDR1 as SGHAT and CDR2 as FQNNGV. CDR3: CASSFVRDRGPQYF. The CDR3 nucleotides read TGTGCCAGCAGCTTTGTACGGGACAGGGGACCGCAGTATTTT. The full variable domain, its missing parts supplied by reference TRBV11-2 and TRBJ2-3, is EAGVAQSPRYKIIEKRQSVAFWCNPISGHATLYWYQQILGQGPKLLIQFQNNGVVDDSQLPKDRFSAERLKGVDSTLKIQPAKLEDSAVYLCASSFVRDRGPQYFGPGTRLTVL.

This clone was recorded a few times. The chain recombines TRBV15 with TRBJ1-5; D uncertain. V lost 5 bases and J 0 bases, leaving 8 bases between the germline ends. This CDR3 comprises 14 residues. In germline, CDR1 is LNHNV, CDR2 YYDKDF (reference sequence). The CDR3 DNA reads as TGTGCCACCAGCTTGGACTATAGCAATCAGCCCCAGCATTTT. This gives the protein CATSLDYSNQPQHF. The variable domain in full, completed from reference TRBV15 and TRBJ1-5, reads DAMVIQNPRYQVTQFGKPVTLSCSQTLNHNVMYWYQQKSSQAPKLLFHYYDKDFNNEADTPDNFQSRRPNTSFCFLDIRSPGLGDTAMYLCATSLDYSNQPQHFGDGTRLSIL.

V usage is TRBV4-1 and J usage is TRBJ1-2; 7 bases agree with TRBD1. The length of the CDR3 is 13 residues. From germline, CDR1 is MGHRA and CDR2 YSYEKL. J lost 6 bases, V lost 4 bases, and 5 bases had no gene match. CDR3 sequence (DNA): TGCGCCAGCAGCCCACAGGGGAGGAATGGCTACACCTTC. It yields the protein CASSPQGRNGYTF.

The rearrangement links TRBV6-5 to TRBJ2-7; tentative D call: TRBD2 (6 bases). Between the trimmed V and J ends, which lost 5 bases and 1 base, there was a span of 9 bases. The CDR3 sequence is 13 residues long. Germline CDR1 is MNHEY and CDR2 is SVGAGI. Written as DNA, the CDR3 is TGTGCCAGCAGTCGGACTATGTCCTACGAGCAGTACTTC. It is translated as CASSRTMSYEQYF.

This clone showed up just a few times. The chain combines TRBV7-9 with TRBJ2-7; TRBD1 aligns across 9 bases. The germline CDR1 and CDR2 sequences are SEHNR and FQNEAQ (reference sequence). J was trimmed by 5 bases and V by 2 bases; bases with no gene match: 4. The CDR3 has 14 residues. CDR3 nucleotide sequence: TGTGCCAGCAGCTTAACCCGGGACAGGGACGAGCAGTACTTC. It encodes CASSLTRDRDEQYF.

The rearrangement joins TRBV28 to TRBJ1-1, with 7 nucleotides matching TRBD1. Losses at the gene ends were 5 bases for V and 5 bases for J; bases not matched to a gene: 14. The CDR3 covers 16 residues. Germline V lookup: CDR1 MDHEN, CDR2 SYDVKM. The CDR3 protein is CASSVGGYRGGTEAFF. In DNA form, the CDR3 reads TGTGCCAGCAGTGTGGGTGGGTACAGGGGTGGAACTGAAGCTTTCTTT.

V is TRBV7-8 and J is TRBJ1-6; perhaps TRBD1 as D (6 bases). CDR3 length equals 15 residues. Trimming shortened V by 5 bases and J by 13 bases, and 21 bases separated the two germline ends. The germline gives CDR1 SGHVS, CDR2 FQNEAQ. The CDR3 nucleotides read TGTGCCAGCAGCCTACAGGGAAGGGCGGTTGCGCCCCTCCACTTT. Its protein product is CASSLQGRAVAPLHF. Together with reference TRBV7-8 and TRBJ1-6, the CDR3 gives the full variable domain: GAGVSQSPRYKVAKRGQDVALRCDPISGHVSLFWYQQALGQGPEFLTYFQNEAQLDKSGLPSDRFFAERPEGSVSTLKIQRTQQEDSAVYLCASSLQGRAVAPLHFGNGTRLTVT.

The chain couples TRBV18 to TRBJ2-7, with 8 nucleotides matching TRBD1. This CDR3 region has 13 residues. CDR1 is KGHSH, CDR2 LQKENI, per germline. J lost 5 bases, V lost 3 bases, and 3 bases had no gene match. The CDR3 coding sequence is TGTGCCAGCTCACCGGGGACAGGAAACGAGCAGTACTTC. Its protein product is CASSPGTGNEQYF. The full variable domain, rest sourced from reference TRBV18 and TRBJ2-7, is NAGVMQNPRHLVRRRGQEARLRCSPMKGHSHVYWYRQLPEEGLKFMVYLQKENIIDESGMPKERFSAEFPKEGPSILRIQQVVRGDSAAYFCASSPGTGNEQYFGPGTRLTVT.